This T cell receptor beta chain came from a study of blood T cell repertoires in COVID-19. The overall study: Samples taken during acute and convalescent COVID-19 were collected in the United States, Italy and Spain. Sources were T cells, B-cell-depleted T cells, or PBMCs; the material itself was cDNA or gDNA.

Individuals drawn from around 24 US areas were roughly 18 to 100 years old. Cohorts were assigned according to the clinical history that participants reported. Only in-frame clones appear in the TCRdb table, and some are missing; sequencing was by immunoSEQ multiplex PCR. The table has roughly 220,000 clones, 88% seen once; the top ten hold 14% to 15%. Sequencing was performed on PBMCs or T cells enriched from blood (not recorded which). This TCR was recovered from a woman aged 45-65 years with acute COVID-19.

CDR3 loop: CASSFAGAPSYEQYF. The CDR3 nucleotides read TGTGCCAGCAGTTTTGCGGGAGCCCCGTCGTACGAGCAGTACTTC. The chain recombines TRBV6-5 with TRBJ2-7; TRBD2 agrees at 7 bases. This CDR3 has 15 residues. V shed 4 bases, J shed 4 bases, and the junction held 10 bases outside the gene matches. Germline-derived CDR1 and CDR2 are MNHEY and SVGAGI.